This T cell receptor beta chain was retrieved from a study of cytomegalovirus exposure and HLA in healthy donors. Both 60 Vbeta primers and 13 Jbeta primers went into the PCR. Using immunoSEQ multiplex PCR, the repertoire was profiled, and TCRdb retains in-frame clones only, with some absent. This sample carries roughly 130,000 clones, 75% to 85% of them seen once, and the ten largest clones take 2.7%. Broader study findings: A few of the chains that were CMV-associated were confirmed in vitro to be specific for CMV antigens. The majority of TCR sequences were rare, yet some public TCRs appeared in many donors. In a later analysis, V- and J-gene trimming of beta chains associated with a DCLRE1C missense variant, replicated independently.

This CDR3 has 14 residues. Looked up from germline, CDR1 is LNHNV and CDR2 is YYDKDF (reference sequence). V was cut by 1 base and J by 0 bases, with 6 bases left in between. On this clone: Its antigen is not identified.

This chain connects TRBV15 to TRBJ1-1; D remains unclear. The sample taken for sequencing was PBMCs. The sequence came from a man aged 45-60 years in good health and CMV-seronegative. The DNA for the CDR3 is TGTGCCACCAGCAGAGCACGGGTGAACACTGAAGCTTTCTTT. As protein: CATSRARVNTEAFF.